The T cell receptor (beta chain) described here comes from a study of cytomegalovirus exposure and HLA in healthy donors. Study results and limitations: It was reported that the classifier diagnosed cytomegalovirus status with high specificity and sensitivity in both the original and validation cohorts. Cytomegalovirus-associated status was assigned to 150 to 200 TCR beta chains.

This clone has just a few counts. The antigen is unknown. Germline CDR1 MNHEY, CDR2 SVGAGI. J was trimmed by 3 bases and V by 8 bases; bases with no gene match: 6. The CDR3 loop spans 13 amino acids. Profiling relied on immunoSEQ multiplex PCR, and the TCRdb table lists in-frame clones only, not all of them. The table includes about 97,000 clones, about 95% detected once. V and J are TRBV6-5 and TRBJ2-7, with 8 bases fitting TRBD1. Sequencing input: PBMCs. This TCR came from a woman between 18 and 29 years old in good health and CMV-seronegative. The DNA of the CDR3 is TGTGCCAGCGCGACAGGGGATGTCTACGAGCAGTACTTC. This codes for CASATGDVYEQYF.